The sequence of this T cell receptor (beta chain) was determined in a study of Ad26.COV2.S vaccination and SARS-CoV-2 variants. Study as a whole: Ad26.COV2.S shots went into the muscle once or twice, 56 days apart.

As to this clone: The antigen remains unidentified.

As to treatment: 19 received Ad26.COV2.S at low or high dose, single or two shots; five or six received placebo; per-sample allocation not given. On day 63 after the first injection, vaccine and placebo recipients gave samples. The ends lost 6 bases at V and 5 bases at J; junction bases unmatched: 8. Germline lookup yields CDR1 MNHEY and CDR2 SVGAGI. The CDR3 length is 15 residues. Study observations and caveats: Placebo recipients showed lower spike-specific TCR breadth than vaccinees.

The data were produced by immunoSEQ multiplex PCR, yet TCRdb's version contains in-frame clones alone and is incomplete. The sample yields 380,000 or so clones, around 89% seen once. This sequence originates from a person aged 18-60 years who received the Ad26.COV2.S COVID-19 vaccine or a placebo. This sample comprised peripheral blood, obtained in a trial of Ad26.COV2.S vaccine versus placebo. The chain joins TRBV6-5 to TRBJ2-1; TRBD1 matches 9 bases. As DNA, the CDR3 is TGTGCCAGCAGGGCTCGGACAGGGGCGAACAATGAGCAGTTCTTC. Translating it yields CASRARTGANNEQFF.